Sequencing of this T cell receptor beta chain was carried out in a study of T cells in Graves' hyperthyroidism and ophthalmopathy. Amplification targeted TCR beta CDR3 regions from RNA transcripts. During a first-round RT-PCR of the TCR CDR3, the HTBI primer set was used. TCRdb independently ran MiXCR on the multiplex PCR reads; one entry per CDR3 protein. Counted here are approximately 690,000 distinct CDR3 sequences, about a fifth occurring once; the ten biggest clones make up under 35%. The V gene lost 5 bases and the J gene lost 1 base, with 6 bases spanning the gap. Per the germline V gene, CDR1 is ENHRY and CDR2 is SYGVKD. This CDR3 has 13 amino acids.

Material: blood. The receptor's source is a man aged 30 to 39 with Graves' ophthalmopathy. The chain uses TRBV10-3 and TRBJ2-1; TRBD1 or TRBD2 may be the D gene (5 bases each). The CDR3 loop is CAISWGSYNEQFF. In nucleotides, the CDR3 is TGTGCCATCAGTTGGGGGTCCTACAATGAGCAGTTCTTC.